The text below deals with one T cell receptor (beta chain). This sample stems from a study of blood T cell repertoires in COVID-19. About the research overall: Specimens from acute and convalescent COVID-19 originated in the United States, Italy and Spain.

Assay: immunoSEQ multiplex PCR; the TCRdb copy retains only in-frame clones and omits some. The profile shows 400,000 to 500,000 clones, around nine tenths of them singletons. Sequencing was done on a sample of PBMCs or T cells enriched from blood (not recorded which). This clonotype originated in a woman younger than 30 who had been exposed to COVID-19.

CDR3 loop: CASSIDRMSSYGYTF. The DNA of the CDR3 is TGTGCCAGTAGTATAGATCGAATGTCGAGCTATGGCTACACCTTC. V gene TRBV19 combines with J gene TRBJ1-2, with D uncertain. In germline, CDR1 is LNHDA, CDR2 SQIVND (reference sequence). The CDR3 runs 15 residues. V was clipped by 0 bases and J by 4 bases, with 12 bases between them.